A single sample gave rise to the 32 T cell receptor beta chains below, sequenced in a study of blood T cells in healthy people across ages. The use of a sample-barcoded 5' primer and a J-beta primer mix characterized a second PCR of 7 to 11 cycles. TCRdb used MiXCR to reprocess the 5' RACE reads, holding one entry per CDR3 protein. The table lists roughly 1.4 million distinct CDR3 sequences, approximately 59% of them singletons. Input material: blood. These receptors were obtained from a man between 18 and 35 years old in good health.

The chain joins TRBV12-3 or TRBV12-4 to TRBJ1-2; D is unresolved. CDR3 length: 15 amino acids. Trimming removed 5 bases at V and 4 bases at J, with 17 bases between. The CDR3 sequence: CASSPPGRNLYGYTF. The CDR3 DNA follows: TGTGCCAGCAGTCCTCCGGGCCGGAACCTCTATGGCTACACCTTC.

The chain employs TRBV20-1 and TRBJ1-2; the D is unclear. The length of the CDR3 is 15 residues. The germline V gene has CDR1 DFQATT and CDR2 SNEGSKA (reference sequence). The V and J ends lost 1 base and 0 bases respectively, with 12 bases between them. CDR3 protein: CSARGSTLANYGYTF. In nucleotides, the CDR3 is TGCAGTGCTAGAGGGTCTACCCTAGCTAACTATGGCTACACCTTC.

V and J are TRBV7-9 and TRBJ1-2; the D is unclear. V dropped 5 bases and J dropped 0 bases, with 13 bases sitting between them. From germline, CDR1 is SEHNR and CDR2 FQNEAQ (reference sequence). This CDR3 has 15 residues. The CDR3 DNA follows: TGTGCCAGCAGCGTCCCCACCGGGACTAACTATGGCTACACCTTC. It translates to CASSVPTGTNYGYTF.

This clonotype showed up just once. The chain recombines TRBV10-2 with TRBJ2-7; D gene ambiguous. Between the trimmed V and J ends, which lost 3 bases and 6 bases, there was a span of 18 bases. The CDR3 totals 15 residues. CDR1 and CDR2 from the germline V gene are WSHSY and SAAADI. CDR3 amino acids: CASSDSRSLHCEQYF. The CDR3 nucleotides are TGCGCCAGCAGTGATTCTCGGTCCCTCCATTGCGAGCAGTACTTC.

The chain recombines TRBV5-1 with TRBJ2-7; D might be TRBD1 or TRBD2, each matching 5 bases. The closer fit of TRBJ2-5 to the DNA end suggests the J call may be wrong. From germline, CDR1 is SGHRS and CDR2 YFSETQ. CDR3 length: 14 amino acids. The CDR3 nucleotides read TGCGCCAGCAGCCGGGGCCCGTCTGAAGAGACCCAGTACTTC. Its protein product is CASSRGPSEETQYF.

The table lists this clonotype with a few counts. This chain uses TRBV27 with TRBJ2-1, with TRBD1 identical over 10 bases. Germline CDR1 and CDR2: MNHEY and SMNVEV (reference sequence). CDR3 size: 16 residues. With V trimmed by 7 bases and J by 7 bases, 13 bases remained unmatched. For the CDR3, the DNA is TGTGCCAGCACCCCCCGTTGGGACAGGGGTGATAATGAGCAGTTCTTC. This gives the protein CASTPRWDRGDNEQFF.

This chain uses TRBV28 with TRBJ2-1, with 7 bases identical to TRBD2. The CDR3 runs 15 residues. CDR1 and CDR2 (germline): MDHEN, SYDVKM. With 6 bases clipped from V and 8 bases from J, the junction kept 13 bases outside the gene matches. CDR3 protein: CASSHPGGFKDEQFF. The CDR3 region has the DNA TGTGCCAGCAGCCACCCGGGGGGTTTTAAAGATGAGCAGTTCTTC.

The chain links TRBV9 to TRBJ2-4; possibly TRBD1 for D (6 bases). The CDR3 is 13 residues long. CDR1 is SGDLS, CDR2 YYNGEE, per germline. Trimming removed 4 bases at V and 6 bases at J, with 11 bases between. This CDR3 reads CASSPRGGNIQYF. The CDR3 DNA reads TGTGCCAGCAGCCCTCGAGGGGGAAACATTCAGTACTTC.

In regard to this clonotype: A read error may account for a junction end that differs from germline. V and J are TRBV6-6 and TRBJ1-2; 7 bases fit TRBD1. The germline CDR1 and CDR2 sequences are MNHNY and SVGAGI (reference sequence). The CDR3 totals 14 residues. In DNA, the CDR3 is TGTGCCAGCACCCAAGACAGGGTCGAGTCTGGCTGCACCTTC. Protein: CASTQDRVESGCTF.

This clonotype was counted a few times. The V and J genes are TRBV12-3 or TRBV12-4 and TRBJ2-4; TRBD2 is a possible D gene (5 bases). V gave up 5 bases and J gave up 6 bases, with 14 bases separating them. The CDR3 has 14 amino acids. The CDR3 loop is CASSRQDSSNIQYF. DNA for the CDR3: TGTGCCAGCAGTCGGCAGGACTCCTCAAACATTCAGTACTTC.

This clonotype was picked up one time. The genes are TRBV6-4 and TRBJ2-1, with a weak D call TRBD2 (6 bases). The CDR3 is made up of 14 amino acids. With 0 bases removed from V and 9 bases from J, the gap between germline ends came to 12 bases. CDR1 is MRHNA, CDR2 SNTAGT, per germline. Written as DNA, the CDR3 is TGTGCCAGCAGTGACTCGGCTGGGAGGAGTGAGCAGTTCTTC. Translated, it gives CASSDSAGRSEQFF.

This clonotype was counted only a few times. The chain carries TRBV7-9 and TRBJ1-2, with 9 nucleotides matching TRBD1. This CDR3 region has 15 residues. The trim removed 2 bases at V and 8 bases at J, leaving 9 bases unmatched. From germline, CDR1 is SEHNR and CDR2 FQNEAQ (reference sequence). CDR3 protein: CASSLPDRGVRGYTF. CDR3 bases: TGTGCCAGCAGCTTACCGGACAGGGGAGTGAGGGGCTACACCTTC.

This chain connects TRBV5-1 to TRBJ2-1; D tentatively reads TRBD1 or TRBD2 (5 bases each). CDR1 is SGHRS, CDR2 YFSETQ, per germline. The CDR3 loop spans 15 amino acids. The V end was cut by 0 bases, the J end by 8 bases, with 15 bases between. The CDR3 region has the DNA TGCGCCAGCAGCTTGGGTGGGTCGCGAGGGGATGAGCAGTTCTTC. This gives the protein CASSLGGSRGDEQFF.

The V gene is TRBV4-1, the J gene TRBJ1-1; possibly TRBD1 for D (5 bases). The V end was cut by 4 bases, the J end by 8 bases, with 14 bases between. CDR1 and CDR2 from the germline V gene are MGHRA and YSYEKL. CDR3 length: 13 residues. The CDR3 DNA sequence: TGCGCCAGCAGCCCCGAACGGGGCCCCGAAGCTTTCTTT. Translation gives CASSPERGPEAFF.

This chain links TRBV12-5 with TRBJ2-1; D gene uncertain. The CDR3 runs 11 residues. The V gene's germline CDR1 is LGHNT and CDR2 FRNRAP. Trimming removed 5 bases from V and 8 bases from J, with 7 bases in between. The CDR3 spells CASGPLHEQFF. DNA for the CDR3: TGTGCTAGTGGTCCCCTGCATGAGCAGTTCTTC.

This clonotype was counted a few times. V gene TRBV4-1 combines with J gene TRBJ2-7, with 8 bases lining up with TRBD2. J gave up 2 bases and V 0 bases, and 6 bases lay outside the gene matches. The germline CDR1 and CDR2 sequences are MGHRA and YSYEKL. The length of the CDR3 is 16 residues. CDR3 in amino acids: CASSQEGLGRTYEQYF. CDR3 bases: TGCGCCAGCAGCCAAGAGGGACTAGGTCGGACCTACGAGCAGTACTTC.

CDR3 amino acids: CATGPRGFTNEKLFF. CDR3 in DNA: TGTGCCACGGGCCCGAGAGGGTTTACTAATGAAAAACTGTTTTTT. The chain links TRBV11-2 to TRBJ1-4; D is unresolved. Looked up from germline, CDR1 is SGHAT and CDR2 is FQNNGV. The ends were cut back, 10 bases at V and 2 bases at J, with 17 bases in the middle. The CDR3 totals 15 residues.

V and J are TRBV7-2 and TRBJ2-3, with D perhaps matching TRBD2 (6 bases). The CDR3 is 15 residues long. The germline gives CDR1 SGHTA, CDR2 FQGNSA. Trimming left V 6 bases short and J 9 bases short, with 22 bases between. The CDR3 protein is CASSRPGTPLDTQYF. For the CDR3, the DNA is TGTGCCAGCAGTCGACCCGGGACTCCCTTGGACACGCAGTATTTT.

The chain links TRBV6-2 or TRBV6-3 to TRBJ2-3; 9 nucleotides match TRBD1. There are 15 residues in the CDR3. Germline-derived CDR1 and CDR2 are MNHEY and SVGEGT. V shed 7 bases and J 7 bases; nucleotides not matched to a gene: 12. The CDR3 sequence is CASTLDRGKLYTQYF. CDR3 sequence (DNA): TGTGCCAGCACTCTTGACAGGGGGAAGCTATATACGCAGTATTTT.

The rearrangement joins TRBV20-1 to TRBJ2-5; a possible D gene is TRBD2 (6 bases). CDR3 length equals 14 residues. The ends were cut back, 0 bases at V and 5 bases at J, with 13 bases in the middle. Germline loops: CDR1 DFQATT, CDR2 SNEGSKA (reference sequence). The DNA of the CDR3 is TGCAGTGCTAGAGATCCCGGGGCGGGGGAGACCCAGTACTTC. Protein product: CSARDPGAGETQYF.

The chain has TRBV5-5 and TRBJ2-1; D gene unclear. From germline, CDR1 is SGHKS and CDR2 YYEKEE (reference sequence). Trimming cost V 2 bases and J 2 bases, with 11 bases left between them. The CDR3 is 15 amino acids. Written as DNA, the CDR3 is TGTGCCAGCAGCTTTCGGTCATATGCCTACAATGAGCAGTTCTTC. Its translation is CASSFRSYAYNEQFF.

Only a few counts were recorded for this clonotype. J is TRBJ1-4 and V is TRBV29-1; D uncertain. Germline loops: CDR1 SQVTM, CDR2 ANQGSEA. This CDR3 region has 14 residues. V lost 6 bases and J 0 bases, leaving 11 bases between the germline ends. The CDR3 spells CSVSVLATNEKLFF. DNA of the CDR3: TGCAGCGTCTCTGTTTTGGCAACTAATGAAAAACTGTTTTTT. The full variable domain, rest sourced from reference TRBV29-1 and TRBJ1-4, is SAVISQKPSRDICQRGTSLTIQCQVDSQVTMMFWYRQQPGQSLTLIATANQGSEATYESGFVIDKFPISRPNLTFSTLTVSNMSPEDSSIYLCSVSVLATNEKLFFGSGTQLSVL.

The CDR3 coding sequence is TGTGCCAGCACCATAGGCGGGGACTACGAGCAGTACTTC. This translates into CASTIGGDYEQYF. The rearrangement joins TRBV7-9 to TRBJ2-7, with a weak D call TRBD2 (6 bases). CDR3 size: 13 residues. Trimming removed 7 bases at V and 3 bases at J, with 13 bases between. The germline gives CDR1 SEHNR, CDR2 FQNEAQ (reference sequence).

This clonotype was seen only a few times. This sequence joins TRBV11-2 and TRBJ2-3; D unclear. Germline values: CDR1 SGHAT, CDR2 FQNNGV. The CDR3 runs to 15 residues. The V and J ends lost 0 bases and 0 bases respectively, with 7 bases between them. The DNA for the CDR3 is TGTGCCAGCAGCTTAGAACTATCGAGCACAGATACGCAGTATTTT. The encoded protein is CASSLELSSTDTQYF. Full variable domain (rest looked up from reference TRBV11-2 and TRBJ2-3): EAGVAQSPRYKIIEKRQSVAFWCNPISGHATLYWYQQILGQGPKLLIQFQNNGVVDDSQLPKDRFSAERLKGVDSTLKIQPAKLEDSAVYLCASSLELSSTDTQYFGPGTRLTVL.

The chain carries TRBV7-6 and TRBJ1-1; TRBD1 is a possible D gene (5 bases). The CDR3 runs 14 residues. V was trimmed by 5 bases and J by 5 bases, leaving 15 bases between them. Germline CDR1 reads SGHVS; CDR2 reads FNYEAQ. This CDR3 reads CASSPQGLSTEAFF. The CDR3 nucleotides are TGTGCCAGCAGCCCCCAGGGTTTGTCTACTGAAGCTTTCTTT.

The chain couples TRBV20-1 to TRBJ2-1; 9 bases line up with TRBD2. Germline assignment: CDR1 DFQATT and CDR2 SNEGSKA (reference sequence). Germline trimming cut 0 bases from V and 1 base from J; bases unmatched to any gene: 10. The CDR3 loop spans 18 amino acids. Written as DNA, the CDR3 is TGCAGTGCTAGAGAGAAGGGGAGGCTAGCGGGATCCTACAATGAGCAGTTCTTC. It codes for CSAREKGRLAGSYNEQFF.

The gene calls are TRBV2 and TRBJ2-5; TRBD1 is a possible D gene (5 bases). The DNA end is more similar to TRBJ2-7, so the J call may be wrong. CDR1 is SNHLY, CDR2 FYNNEI, per germline. The CDR3 contains 12 residues. The CDR3 bases are TGTGCCATTCCCGACAGACCTTACGAGCAGTACTTC. Residues: CAIPDRPYEQYF.

V is TRBV11-1 and J is TRBJ2-1; D is uncertain. The J call is doubtful: the DNA matches TRBJ2-7 better. This CDR3 region has 12 residues. From germline, CDR1 is SGHAT and CDR2 FQDESV (reference sequence). This CDR3 reads CASSLRYNEQYF. The CDR3 nucleotides read TGTGCCAGCAGCTTACGATACAATGAGCAGTACTTC.

The chain uses TRBV3-1 and TRBJ2-1, with 10 positions matching TRBD2. With V trimmed by 5 bases and J by 0 bases, 4 bases remained unmatched. The CDR3 consists of 16 residues. Germline loops: CDR1 LGHDT, CDR2 YNNKEL (reference sequence). The CDR3 loop is CASSTIAGGSYNEQFF. The DNA for the CDR3 is TGTGCCAGCAGCACCATAGCGGGGGGCTCCTACAATGAGCAGTTCTTC.

Only one count was recorded for this clonotype. The chain combines TRBV9 with TRBJ2-2; D may be TRBD2 (6 bases). The V gene's germline CDR1 is SGDLS and CDR2 YYNGEE. The CDR3 runs to 16 residues. V was trimmed by 0 bases and J by 1 base, leaving 10 bases between them. The CDR3 loop is CASSVEVRENTGELFF. The CDR3 DNA reads as TGTGCCAGCAGCGTAGAAGTGCGGGAGAACACCGGGGAGCTGTTTTTT.

This clonotype was counted a few times. The chain couples TRBV7-9 to TRBJ1-5; TRBD1 might be the D (5 bases). Germline assignment: CDR1 SEHNR and CDR2 FQNEAQ (reference sequence). The length of the CDR3 is 15 residues. V dropped 5 bases and J dropped 8 bases, with 19 bases sitting between them. The CDR3 DNA sequence: TGTGCCAGCAGCGCGGCGAGGCAGGGTGGTGAGCCCCAGCATTTT. Translation gives CASSAARQGGEPQHF.

The chain uses TRBV25-1 and TRBJ1-2, with D hard to call. V shed 5 bases and J shed 7 bases, with 14 bases lying between them. The germline gives CDR1 MGHDK, CDR2 SYGVNS. The CDR3 consists of 13 residues. This CDR3 reads CASSTPDRGGYTF. CDR3 coding DNA: TGTGCCAGCAGTACGCCCGATAGAGGTGGCTACACCTTC.